This T cell receptor beta chain appears in the sequencing data of a study of long-term antiretroviral therapy in people with HIV. Study in general: When the earliest samples were collected, ART was typically delayed until CD4 counts fell.

Study-wide points: Pre-ART clonal expansions dominated every time point's repertoire. Specimen acquisition occurred between about 2003 and 2018, potentially under older ART regimens.

Per the germline V gene, CDR1 is SGHKS and CDR2 is YYEKEE (reference sequence). Trimming shortened V by 0 bases and J by 2 bases, and 12 bases separated the two germline ends. There are 15 residues in the CDR3. It was version v3.0 of the immunoSEQ assay that was run at survey level. TCRdb's table, derived via immunoSEQ multiplex PCR, lists solely in-frame clones and lacks some. This table has about 30,000 clones, 75% to 95% appearing once. This clone was detected once. Its antigen is currently unknown. The clonotype was recovered from a woman aged 40 to 50 with HIV. The chain combines TRBV5-5 with TRBJ2-7; TRBD1 is a possible D gene (6 bases). The source was unsorted PBMCs, collected around 5 years after starting antiretroviral therapy. CDR3 amino acids: CASSLEQGPTYEQYF. CDR3 DNA: TGTGCCAGCAGCTTGGAACAGGGCCCAACCTACGAGCAGTACTTC.